This TCR beta chain derives from a study of neoadjuvant anti-PD-1 for oral cavity cancer. Study-level information: Around day 43, patients without progression received a fourth nivolumab dose before surgery. Notes on the study in general: Higher pretreatment blood Treg/Th17 ratios correlated with higher pretreatment blood and lower post-treatment tumor TCRbeta clonality.

Clones were read by immunoSEQ multiplex PCR, and TCRdb kept only the in-frame ones, dropping some. Here the sample spans around 12,000 clones, roughly 60% being singletons. For this clone: What it binds is not known.

The sequencing here drew on tumor tissue, taken before nivolumab (anti-PD-1) treatment. This TCR came from a person aged 35-79 years with oral cavity squamous cell carcinoma.

In DNA, the CDR3 is TGTGCCTGTTCCGCTGGACTAGCGGGAGGGGGAAACACCGGGGAGCTGTTTTTT. Protein sequence: CACSAGLAGGGNTGELFF. The chain carries TRBV30 and TRBJ2-2, with TRBD2 identical over 15 bases. The ends lost 6 bases at V and 2 bases at J; junction bases unmatched: 10. Germline CDR1 reads GTSNPN; CDR2 reads SVGIG (reference sequence). The CDR3 runs 18 residues.